The 23 T cell receptor beta chains below were found in one sample sequenced in a study of siplizumab effects on memory and regulatory T cells (dated by TCRdb to between 2018 and 2021). Libraries were prepared through the immunoSEQ multiplex PCR assay. In its TCRdb copy, this immuneACCESS table keeps in-frame sequences only and misses some clones. Where compared with another copy, unresolved V genes explain less than half of these, and the others have no known cause. Counted in this sample were some 100,000 clones; 92% of them appeared once. The top ten hold around 0.73% of the sample. Material for sequencing was Tregs sorted from blood. The receptors come from a human donor in good health.

The rearrangement uses TRBV5-1 and TRBJ2-5; TRBD2 matches 15 bases. Per the germline V gene, CDR1 is SGHRS and CDR2 is YFSETQ. The trim removed 2 bases at V and 5 bases at J, leaving 4 bases unmatched. This CDR3 comprises 16 residues. The CDR3 loop reads CASSFGLAGGGETQYF. CDR3 bases: TGCGCCAGCAGCTTCGGACTAGCGGGAGGGGGGGAGACCCAGTACTTC.

The chain is built from TRBV29-1 and TRBJ1-1; TRBD1 aligns across 9 bases. CDR3 length: 14 residues. Per germline, CDR1 SQVTM and CDR2 ANQGSEA. Losses at the gene ends were 6 bases for V and 4 bases for J; bases not matched to a gene: 9. The CDR3 DNA is TGCAGCGTGTTGGACCGGACAGGGGTCACTGAAGCTTTCTTT. This gives the protein CSVLDRTGVTEAFF.

V is TRBV6-6 and J is TRBJ2-4; D tentatively fits TRBD1 or TRBD2 (5 bases each). Trimming took off 3 bases at V and 0 bases at J, with 9 bases between the two ends. Germline V gives CDR1 MNHNY, CDR2 SVGAGI (reference sequence). This CDR3 contains 15 residues. CDR3 DNA sequence: TGTGCCAGCAGTTATGAGGGGCTAGCCAAAAACATTCAGTACTTC. This codes for CASSYEGLAKNIQYF.

The chain couples TRBV19 to TRBJ1-5; 7 positions match TRBD1. CDR3 length: 16 amino acids. Germline lookup yields CDR1 LNHDA and CDR2 SQIVND (reference sequence). V dropped 5 bases and J dropped 3; count of bases not matched to a gene: 10. This chain's CDR3 is CASSVYQGDDNQPQHF. The CDR3, as DNA: TGTGCCAGTAGTGTTTACCAGGGGGATGACAATCAGCCCCAGCATTTT.

V is TRBV27 and J is TRBJ2-1; D might be TRBD1 (6 bases). CDR1 is MNHEY, CDR2 SMNVEV, per germline (reference sequence). The CDR3 has 14 amino acids. V lost 8 bases and J lost 4, with 15 bases in between. The CDR3 loop is CASHRQGGYNEQFF. The CDR3 coding sequence is TGTGCCAGCCATCGACAAGGGGGATACAATGAGCAGTTCTTC.

The chain is built from TRBV27 and TRBJ2-3, with D unresolved. Germline loops: CDR1 MNHEY, CDR2 SMNVEV (reference sequence). Trimming cost V 5 bases and J 1 base, with 13 bases left between them. This CDR3 is built from 15 residues. CDR3 nucleotide sequence: TGTGCCAGCAGTCCCCTCCAGCGCGGCACAGATACGCAGTATTTT. It codes for CASSPLQRGTDTQYF.

The rearrangement joins TRBV19 to TRBJ2-3, with 9 bases identical to TRBD2. The CDR3 runs to 16 residues. CDR1 is LNHDA, CDR2 SQIVND, per germline (reference sequence). After removal of 6 bases from V and 0 bases from J, the junction contained 7 bases not matched to a gene. The CDR3 region has the DNA TGTGCCAGTAGCCACAGACTAGCGGACAGCACAGATACGCAGTATTTT. Amino acids: CASSHRLADSTDTQYF.

The rearrangement links TRBV2 to TRBJ1-2; possible D gene TRBD1, 6 bases. In germline, CDR1 is SNHLY, CDR2 FYNNEI. The V end was cut by 1 base, the J end by 13 bases, with 10 bases between. CDR3 length: 11 amino acids. The CDR3 here is CASSEEGRGTF. The CDR3 DNA reads TGTGCCAGCAGTGAAGAAGGCAGGGGCACCTTC.

The chain recombines TRBV6-4 with TRBJ2-3, with TRBD1 matching over 9 bases. The CDR3 runs to 13 residues. With 3 bases clipped from V and 5 bases from J, the junction kept 0 bases outside the gene matches. The V gene's germline CDR1 is MRHNA and CDR2 SNTAGT. This chain's CDR3 is CASSEGQGDTQYF. The CDR3 DNA sequence: TGTGCCAGCAGTGAGGGACAGGGAGATACGCAGTATTTT.

This chain uses TRBV5-1 with TRBJ1-1; D possibly corresponds to TRBD1 (5 bases). CDR1 is SGHRS, CDR2 YFSETQ, per germline. This CDR3 comprises 17 residues. V was cut by 4 bases and J by 4 bases, with 23 bases left in between. CDR3 residues: CASSPNMGTGLVTEAFF. Here the CDR3 DNA reads TGCGCCAGCAGCCCTAACATGGGAACAGGCCTGGTCACTGAAGCTTTCTTT.

The chain uses TRBV7-9 and TRBJ1-1; 7 nucleotides agree with TRBD1. The CDR3 contains 13 residues. The V segment lost 6 bases and the J segment 1 base; nucleotides outside the gene matches: 2. The germline V gene encodes CDR1 SEHNR and CDR2 FQNEAQ (reference sequence). The CDR3 loop reads CASRRGRNTEAFF. The CDR3 DNA reads as TGTGCCAGCAGGAGGGGGCGGAACACTGAAGCTTTCTTT.

The chain recombines TRBV9 with TRBJ2-2, with 8 bases aligning to TRBD2. Per the germline V gene, CDR1 is SGDLS and CDR2 is YYNGEE. V was clipped by 4 bases and J by 4 bases; unmatched bases: 9. CDR3 size: 16 residues. The CDR3 loop reads CASSSLAGHGTGELFF. The CDR3 DNA follows: TGTGCCAGCAGCTCTTTAGCGGGACATGGCACCGGGGAGCTGTTTTTT.

The chain has TRBV7-9 and TRBJ2-3; 9 bases map to TRBD2. This CDR3 is built from 15 residues. V lost 5 bases to trimming and J lost 4 bases; unmatched junction nucleotides: 7. Germline CDR1 is SEHNR and CDR2 is FQNEAQ (reference sequence). The CDR3 sequence: CASSKIAGESDTQYF. The CDR3 DNA reads as TGTGCCAGCAGCAAAATAGCGGGAGAATCAGATACGCAGTATTTT.

V gene TRBV2 combines with J gene TRBJ2-7; D may be TRBD1 or TRBD2 (6 bases each). V was trimmed by 0 bases and J by 6 bases, leaving 15 bases between them. The length of the CDR3 is 15 residues. CDR1 SNHLY and CDR2 FYNNEI come from the germline V gene. CDR3 protein: CASSEANLRGGEQYF. The CDR3 DNA reads TGTGCCAGCAGTGAAGCCAACCTCAGGGGAGGCGAGCAGTACTTC.

The rearrangement links TRBV5-4 to TRBJ2-3, with D possibly being TRBD1 (5 bases). Trimming shortened V by 4 bases and J by 5 bases, and 20 bases separated the two germline ends. This CDR3 spans 16 amino acids. CDR1 is SGHNT, CDR2 YYREEE, per germline (reference sequence). The CDR3 here is CASSHPTQGSEDTQYF. The CDR3 DNA reads TGTGCCAGCAGCCACCCGACCCAGGGTTCCGAAGATACGCAGTATTTT.

The chain employs TRBV5-1 and TRBJ1-1, with D possibly matching TRBD1 (6 bases). Between the trimmed V and J ends, which lost 0 bases and 8 bases, there was a span of 14 bases. Germline lookup yields CDR1 SGHRS and CDR2 YFSETQ. The CDR3 extends over 14 amino acids. The CDR3 bases are TGCGCCAGCAGCTTGGGGCAGGGGCCCGAAGAAGCTTTCTTT. This codes for CASSLGQGPEEAFF.

V and J are TRBV2 and TRBJ1-6; D is unresolved. This CDR3 comprises 15 residues. V was clipped by 3 bases and J by 7 bases, with 13 bases between them. The germline CDR1 and CDR2 sequences are SNHLY and FYNNEI. The CDR3 protein is CASSDDRGWNSPLHF. The CDR3 region has the DNA TGTGCCAGCAGTGATGATCGAGGATGGAATTCACCCCTCCACTTT.

The chain is built from TRBV21-1 and TRBJ2-1; the table assigns TRBD2, which was not confirmed against the DNA. TRBV21-1 is described as a pseudogene. The CDR3 loop spans 15 amino acids. This chain's CDR3 is CASSRGLAGGNEQFF. The CDR3 nucleotides are TGTGCCAGCAGCCGAGGACTAGCGGGGGGCAATGAGCAGTTCTTC.

The V call is TRBV7-9, the J call TRBJ1-1; TRBD1 might be the D (5 bases). Per the germline V gene, CDR1 is SEHNR and CDR2 is FQNEAQ (reference sequence). The CDR3 runs to 15 residues. Trimming pared 5 bases from V and 4 bases from J, leaving 17 bases between. The DNA for the CDR3 is TGTGCCAGCAGCCCTTCAGGGCTTTGGAGCACTGAAGCTTTCTTT. As protein: CASSPSGLWSTEAFF.

The chain combines TRBV2 with TRBJ2-3; 7 bases fit TRBD2. The CDR3 runs 13 residues. Germline CDR1 and CDR2: SNHLY and FYNNEI. J lost 3 bases, V lost 7 bases, and 4 bases had no gene match. CDR3 region: CASKRGSTDTQYF. Here the CDR3 DNA reads TGTGCCAGCAAGCGGGGATCGACAGATACGCAGTATTTT. The complete variable domain, with remaining parts taken from reference TRBV2 and TRBJ2-3, reads EPEVTQTPSHQVTQMGQEVILRCVPISNHLYFYWYRQILGQKVEFLVSFYNNEISEKSEIFDDQFSVERPDGSNFTLKIRSTKLEDSAMYFCASKRGSTDTQYFGPGTRLTVL.

The V gene is TRBV7-2, the J gene TRBJ2-1, with TRBD2 as a possible D gene (6 bases). Germline CDR1 and CDR2: SGHTA and FQGNSA. CDR3 size: 13 residues. The ends were cut back, 3 bases at V and 9 bases at J, with 12 bases in the middle. The CDR3 nucleotides read TGTGCCAGCAGCTTGATTCGTAGCGGTGAGCAGTTCTTC. Its protein product is CASSLIRSGEQFF. Full variable domain (outside the CDR3, taken from reference TRBV7-2 and TRBJ2-1): GAGVSQSPSNKVTEKGKDVELRCDPISGHTALYWYRQSLGQGLEFLIYFQGNSAPDKSGLPSDRFSAERTGGSVSTLTIQRTQQEDSAVYLCASSLIRSGEQFFGPGTRLTVL.

CDR3 nucleotide sequence: TGTGCCTTCAGGGGACCTTTCATCTACGAGCAGTACTTC. The encoded protein is CAFRGPFIYEQYF. The V gene is TRBV30, the J gene TRBJ2-7; D is perhaps TRBD1 (6 bases). V lost 7 bases, J lost 3 bases, and 16 bases lay in between. CDR1 and CDR2 from the germline V gene are GTSNPN and SVGIG (reference sequence). The CDR3 runs to 13 residues.

This chain links TRBV7-3 with TRBJ2-1; D is tentatively TRBD1 or TRBD2 (5 bases each). Germline CDR1 and CDR2: SGHTA and FQGTGA. V was trimmed by 2 bases and J by 4 bases, leaving 9 bases between them. This CDR3 spans 14 amino acids. CDR3 in amino acids: CASSLEGRYNEQFF. Here the CDR3 DNA reads TGTGCCAGCAGCTTAGAGGGGCGGTACAATGAGCAGTTCTTC.